This TCR beta chain was identified in a study of blood T cells in healthy people across ages. Study-level points and caveats: Roughly linear age-related decline in beta diversity appeared, significant by age roughly 40.

This CDR3 has 16 amino acids. After removal of 8 bases from V and 2 bases from J, the junction contained 14 bases not matched to a gene. With respect to this clonotype: What it recognizes is unknown.

Combining a sample-barcoded 5' primer with a J-beta primer mix, a second PCR ran for roughly 7 to 11 cycles. Every sample returned 2.5 million or more CDR3-containing paired-end reads. TCRdb itself ran the 5' RACE reads through MiXCR, one entry per CDR3 protein. This table holds roughly 800,000 distinct CDR3 sequences, approximately 25% found once. This same sample was also taken into another study, of T cells of mothers and their children. That source adds: Over 8.5 million reads per mother and around 3.2 million per child were obtained. Relative to unrelated pairs, biologically related mother-child dyads exhibited marginally greater, non-significant overlap.

The chain uses TRBV12-3 or TRBV12-4 and TRBJ2-5, with 7 bases identical to TRBD1. This TCR derives from a boy aged 5-17 years in good health. Sequencing was performed on blood. The CDR3 is CASGDSLTGLQETQYF. CDR3 nucleotide sequence: TGTGCCAGCGGGGACAGCTTGACAGGTTTACAAGAGACCCAGTACTTC.